This T cell receptor (beta chain) was observed in a study of blood T cells in healthy people across ages. Broader study findings: It was not possible, with unsorted PBMCs, to conclusively compare naive and antigen-experienced cells.

As regards this clonotype: What it binds is unknown.

A second PCR of 7 to 11 cycles used a sample-barcoded 5' primer and a J-beta primer mix. From the 5' RACE reads, TCRdb called clonotypes with MiXCR, one entry per CDR3 protein. The sample has 920,000 or so distinct CDR3 sequences; 35% to 50% are singletons. The CDR3 runs to 12 residues. Germline V gene sequence: CDR1 DFQATT, CDR2 SNEGSKA (reference sequence). The sequenced sample consisted of blood. This receptor was obtained from a woman aged 60-75 years in good health. The J gene is TRBJ2-5, the V gene TRBV20-1; 9 bases line up with TRBD1. Here the CDR3 reads CSGQGRQETQYF. The CDR3 coding sequence is TGCAGCGGACAGGGGAGACAAGAGACCCAGTACTTC.